Listed here are 8 T cell receptor beta chains from one sample, sequenced in a study of spatial heterogeneity in lung cancer. Study-wide findings and caveats: Tumoral mutation counts were tracked by counts of expanded intratumoral alpha and beta TCRs.

TCRdb processed the 5' RACE reads anew with MiXCR; each CDR3 protein has one entry. This sample yields over a thousand distinct CDR3 sequences, of which 24% are seen a single time; approximately 9% belongs to the top ten. Time point: sample taken at primary tumor resection. Antigens of these TCRs are unknown. The sample consisted of lung tumor tissue, taken at surgery. These receptors were taken from a female donor with early-stage non-small cell lung cancer.

This chain joins TRBV10-3 and TRBJ2-7; D not resolved. Germline values: CDR1 ENHRY, CDR2 SYGVKD. The ends were cut back, 0 bases at V and 2 bases at J, with 8 bases in the middle. This CDR3 is 14 amino acids long. CDR3 protein: CAISESTVPYEQYV. DNA of the CDR3: TGTGCCATCAGTGAGTCGACCGTACCCTACGAGCAGTACGTC.

The chain couples TRBV28 to TRBJ1-2, with D unclear. The ends were cut back, 2 bases at V and 4 bases at J, with 8 bases in the middle. The germline V gene encodes CDR1 MDHEN and CDR2 SYDVKM. The CDR3 has 13 residues. The CDR3 is CASSLNLSYGYTF. The DNA for the CDR3 is TGTGCCAGCAGTTTAAACCTAAGCTATGGCTACACCTTC.

This clonotype is classed as large. This chain connects TRBV6-5 to TRBJ1-6, with TRBD1 identical over 7 bases. The CDR3 runs 17 residues. Losses at the gene ends were 2 bases for V and 4 bases for J; bases not matched to a gene: 8. The germline CDR1 and CDR2 sequences are MNHEY and SVGAGI. CDR3 protein: CASSYTDRAYYNSPLHF. In DNA, the CDR3 is TGTGCCAGCAGTTACACAGACAGGGCATATTATAATTCACCCCTCCACTTT.

The V and J genes are TRBV4-2 and TRBJ2-6; the D is unclear. Germline-derived CDR1 and CDR2 are LGHNA and YNFKEQ. Trimming took 3 bases from V and 0 from J, leaving 12 bases between them. The CDR3 sequence is 17 residues long. CDR3 nucleotide sequence: TGTGCCAGCAGCCAGTCTTCCAAAAGCTCTGGGGCCAACGTCCTGACTTTC. It translates to CASSQSSKSSGANVLTF.

By frequency in the sample, this clonotype is large. The V gene is TRBV20-1, the J gene TRBJ1-6; possible D gene TRBD1, 5 bases. The CDR3 is 15 residues long. Germline CDR1 and CDR2: DFQATT and SNEGSKA (reference sequence). V was pared by 3 bases and J by 4 bases, with 13 bases between. In DNA form, the CDR3 reads TGCAGTGCTAGTCTCCAGGGTGTGTATAATTCACCCCTCCACTTT. The encoded protein is CSASLQGVYNSPLHF.

V and J are TRBV18 and TRBJ1-1; no firm D call. The germline CDR1 and CDR2 sequences are KGHSH and LQKENI. The CDR3 sequence is 13 residues long. Trimming pared 5 bases from V and 4 bases from J, leaving 11 bases between. In DNA form, the CDR3 reads TGTGCCAGCTCAGGAGAACAGATCACTGAAGCTTTCTTT. Its protein is CASSGEQITEAFF.

This clonotype is labeled as medium-sized. The genes are TRBV29-1 and TRBJ1-5; a possible D gene is TRBD1 (6 bases). The CDR3 sequence is 13 residues long. Germline CDR1 and CDR2: SQVTM and ANQGSEA. Trimming shortened V by 6 bases and J by 3 bases, and 12 bases separated the two germline ends. The CDR3 coding sequence is TGCAGCGTACGGGACAACCACAATCAGCCCCAGCATTTT. Its translation: CSVRDNHNQPQHF.

In its sample, this clonotype was seen a few times. The CDR3 DNA is TGCGCCAGCAGTCTAGACAGGGTATGGTGTGGCACAGATACGCAGTATTTT. It is translated as CASSLDRVWCGTDTQYF. The rearrangement joins TRBV23-1 to TRBJ2-3; TRBD1 agrees at 7 bases. TRBV23-1 has ORF status, its function being uncertain. V was pared by 4 bases and J by 1 base, with 11 bases of the junction left unmatched. The CDR3 runs 17 residues.